This T cell receptor (beta chain) was captured by sequencing in a study of cytomegalovirus exposure and HLA in healthy donors (dated by TCRdb to the late 2010s). Context from the whole study: An earlier analysis of some 600 of the donors reported approximately 300 Gb of sequence data and roughly 120 million unique TCR beta sequences obtained from about 179 million T cells. All discovery cohort repertoires had been generated on a single sequencing platform. A later genetic analysis used genome-wide SNP genotypes for about 55% of the 666 donors, treating that subset as a discovery cohort. A later analysis re-examined previously published TCR beta repertoires from more than 650 donors and added high-resolution HLA genotyping to investigate patterns of TCR occurrence. An earlier analysis of some 500 of the donors used high-throughput TCR beta sequencing to judge whether each TCR beta V gene segment behaved as functional or pseudogenic. Donor age, sex, ethnicity and CMV serostatus were collected together with the repertoire data. An early release covering 550 to 650 HLA-typed donors comprised roughly 300 gigabases of sequencing data and around 80 million unique TCR sequences. Using immunosequencing, the study profiled T cell repertoires from 500 to 800 subjects and related those repertoires to cytomegalovirus serostatus. Class I and class II HLA loci were covered by the typing at four-digit resolution. Typing coverage differed by locus: A, B, C, DRB1 and DQB1 were typed in roughly 620-630 donors, DQA1 in 522, DPA1 in some 610, and DPB1 in around 440. On average, around 230,000 unique TCR beta nucleotide sequences were sequenced per donor among more than 350 genotyped donors of the cohort, with 15% to 20% of those sequences being non-productive. The study aimed to test whether cataloging public T cell receptors could reveal signatures of past pathogen exposure. Four to six DR-DQ haplotypes were handled as single units for association and clustering because linkage in the cohort was strong. In the later analysis, no new phenotypic data were used to find candidate immune exposures; instead, reliance was placed on TCR beta sequences and their occurrence across donors. The genetic ancestry cluster associated with self-reported Caucasian donors included approximately 85% of the roughly 400 genotyped donors. To predict cytomegalovirus infection status, the study combined high-throughput TCR immunosequencing, statistical association of individual TCRs with disease status, and machine learning. Besides the first cohort of under 700 subjects, a separate validation cohort made up of some 110 different subjects was used.

The cohort consisted of hundreds of healthy bone marrow donors. Cohort members were all nominally healthy when sampled, although unrecorded immune exposures were likely present. The donor tested CMV seronegative, placing the donor among the 300 to 400 seronegative members of the cohort. A peripheral blood sample was provided by each donor, and peripheral blood mononuclear cells were used for TCR beta sequencing. Genomic DNA extraction from the blood cell samples was performed with the Qiagen DNeasy Blood Extraction Kit. What the study reported, not specific to this receptor: An earlier analysis of around 600 of the donors showed that most TCR beta V segments appeared in productive rearrangements either about 87% or about 30% of the time, which broadly matched IMGT annotations. V-gene and J-gene trimming of TCR beta chains was associated with a missense DCLRE1C variant in a later genetic analysis, and the association was replicated in an independent cohort. Linkage disequilibrium might explain the correlated functional status among segregating V segments, but an unknown experimental factor could not be ruled out. Because counts were too low, roughly 16 rarely observed V segments, including chromosome 9 orphons, were left out of the earlier analysis of over 550 of the donors. A few of the identified cytomegalovirus-associated TCR beta chains were confirmed in vitro to be specific for cytomegalovirus antigens. The study gave a list of more than 150 TCR beta chains associated with cytomegalovirus. In both the original and validation cohorts, the classifier was reported to diagnose cytomegalovirus status with high specificity and sensitivity. Compared with equally common non-associated chains, HLA-associated TCR beta chains in a later analysis were more clonally expanded and had lower generation probabilities. Some IMGT-functional V segments, including TRBV6-2 and TRBV6-3, could not be told apart with the 87-base-pair reads, so those segments were excluded. It was suggested by the authors that the approach could potentially be generalized to other disease states and immunological phenotypes. According to a later genetic analysis, donors in an Asian-associated ancestry cluster had fewer N-insertions in productive TCRs than the approximately 710-donor mean. A later analysis associated about 18,000 TCR beta sequences with specific HLA alleles at a false discovery rate of 0.05. A later analysis found that most CMV-associated TCR beta chains appeared HLA-restricted, with HLA associations seemingly driven largely by CMV exposure. Roughly uniform sequencing depth across donors was assumed in presence/absence analyses, although this assumption may not hold. When HLA alleles, especially DR and DQ, strongly co-occurred, TCR associations were difficult to assign to individual alleles. The sequencing pipeline was judged likely to have produced a cluster of highly shared sequence variants as a technical artifact. Most TCR sequences were observed very rarely across donors, whereas some public TCRs were present in many individuals. A later analysis found that TCR association rates varied across HLA loci, with DRB1 alleles showing the most associated TCRs and HLA-C alleles the fewest. The only immune exposure information available for the cohort was CMV serostatus. A further reported finding was that TCR beta sequences accurately predicted the HLA-A and HLA-B alleles for most subjects in the first cohort. Several of the top co-occurrence clusters appeared to be linked to parvovirus B19, influenza, CMV and Epstein-Barr virus, according to a later analysis. In this cohort, only TCR beta chains were sequenced, and detectable features were limited by the absence of alpha or paired-chain data. Because HLA typing was unavailable for some donors at each locus, only the typed subset was used in association tests.

About this clone itself: Its antigen is still unknown. Base qualities are not recorded, but no much larger clone differs from it by a single base.

Library preparation employed the immunoSEQ multiplex PCR assay. For the multiplex PCR, a mixture combining 60 forward primers for TCR Vbeta segments and 13 reverse primers for TCR Jbeta segments was used. Amplification of the CDR3 region of rearranged TCR beta genes was performed with a multiplex PCR assay on genomic DNA. The Illumina HiSeq System was used to sequence the amplified TCR beta libraries as 87-base-pair reads. The authors' pipeline ran thus. Across the 670 or so repertoires, a later analysis counted roughly 77 million unique TCR beta chains, approximately 10 million of which were shared by at least two donors. A nearest-neighbor algorithm error-corrected the raw reads and collapsed the reads into unique sequences, merging closely related sequences to remove PCR and sequencing errors. To assign V, D and J gene segments, CDR3 sequences were aligned to IMGT reference sequences. For a sequence to be retained, a match of at least six nucleotides to both a V gene segment and a J gene segment was required. Rearrangements were called productive when the CDR3 lacked stop codons and stayed in frame with V and J; all others were non-productive. Following IMGT convention, CDR3 was defined as the stretch from the second conserved V-encoded cysteine up to the conserved J-encoded phenylalanine. The earlier analysis of about 590 of the donors excluded sequences that lacked an unambiguous match to a single V gene segment. An earlier analysis of 587 of the donors called V segments functional above 56.7% productive rearrangements and segregating when the between-donor standard deviation exceeded 5%. A statistical classification framework was built for diagnosing cytomegalovirus status from the catalog of TCR beta chain sequences. A later analysis assigned V and J genes by comparing TCR nucleotide sequences with IMGT/GENE-DB human TR gene sequences. In a later analysis, CDR3 sequences and most-parsimonious VDJ recombination scenarios were assigned using the TCRdist pipeline. In a later analysis, each TCR beta chain was defined by its CDR3 amino acid sequence together with its V-gene family, and reads without a unique V-gene family were excluded. As a way to deal with suspected cross-contamination and a sequencing artifact, a later analysis dropped over 550 nucleotide sequences that were highly shared and had low generation probability. In a later analysis, a clonal expansion index for each public chain was calculated from normalized within-repertoire ranks of inferred template counts. In a later analysis, generation probabilities were computed using a VDJ recombination model fitted to out-of-frame rearrangements, and the results were checked against IGoR. Hypergeometric tests were used in a later analysis to score TCR-TCR, TCR-HLA and TCR-CMV co-occurrence, with a repertoire-size bias correction applied to the TCR pairs. A later analysis estimated false discovery rates by permuting HLA or CMV assignments 20 times. In a later analysis, co-occurring TCRs were grouped using DBSCAN, and TCRdist sequence similarity was added for clustering within HLA-allele-positive subsets. Repertoires with fewer than 30,000 or more than 120,000 public chains were left out of co-occurrence clustering, as were several repertoires with anomalous nucleotide sharing. TCRdb stores this immuneACCESS table with in-frame sequences only. Part of the clones is absent; in the studies checked, under half of the shortfall reflects unresolved V genes, and no reason is known for the rest. V, J and clone size were drawn from that table, and D and trimming were deduced from the DNA. Here the sample has fewer than 150,000 clones; around 77% occur a single time. Clones ranked in the top ten supply roughly 2% of the sample.

The CDR3 spans 14 residues, from the cysteine through the phenylalanine. The CDR3 DNA has 42 bases and is translated from base 1. The junction shows trimming of 7 bases on V and 3 bases on J, plus 15 bases between the germline ends. Sequences MGHDK (CDR1) and SYGVNS (CDR2) are obtained from the germline V gene. The chain is assembled from TRBV25-1 and TRBJ1-1; the D gene identity is not certain. This TCR was sampled from a man aged 25-45 years in good health and CMV-seronegative. The sequenced material came from PBMCs. The CDR3 protein is CASTPAGRDTEAFF. DNA sequence: TGTGCCAGCACCCCAGCGGGAAGAGACACTGAAGCTTTCTTT.